The 23 T cell receptor beta chains reported below all come from one sample, sequenced in a study of T cell responses to AZD1222 COVID-19 vaccine. The assay was immunoSEQ multiplex PCR, and TCRdb's table has in-frame clones only and misses some. The sample's table shows about 140,000 clones. The sample was peripheral blood. The receptors were sampled from an adult in good health.

The chain carries TRBV7-9 and TRBJ2-3; 11 bases match TRBD1. Per germline, CDR1 SEHNR and CDR2 FQNEAQ (reference sequence). The CDR3 has 18 residues. V gave up 1 base and J gave up 6 bases; unmatched junction bases: 12. In DNA, the CDR3 is TGTGCCAGCAGCTTAGTTCCCCAAGGACAGGGGGCTTGGGATACGCAGTATTTT. This sequence encodes CASSLVPQGQGAWDTQYF.

The chain links TRBV5-8 to TRBJ1-2; no clear D. The CDR3 sequence is 14 residues long. Germline CDR1 SGHTS, CDR2 YDEGEE. With 1 base removed from V and 0 bases from J, the gap between germline ends came to 7 bases. The CDR3 nucleotides are TGTGCCAGCAGCTTGAGAGCGACTAACTATGGCTACACCTTC. This sequence encodes CASSLRATNYGYTF.

The gene calls are TRBV5-1 and TRBJ1-4; a possible D gene is TRBD1 (5 bases). V lost 5 bases to trimming and J lost 0 bases, with 17 bases between them. The CDR3 contains 17 residues. Germline assignment: CDR1 SGHRS and CDR2 YFSETQ. DNA for the CDR3: TGCGCCAGCAGAAAGGGAGGGGCCTTTGCAACTAATGAAAAACTGTTTTTT. It encodes CASRKGGAFATNEKLFF.

The chain combines TRBV6-5 with TRBJ1-1, with 9 bases that match TRBD1. The CDR3 extends over 14 amino acids. With V trimmed by 6 bases and J by 5 bases, 7 bases remained unmatched. Germline-derived CDR1 and CDR2 are MNHEY and SVGAGI. CDR3 amino acids: CASREGQGLTEAFF. The CDR3 nucleotides are TGTGCCAGCAGAGAGGGACAGGGACTGACTGAAGCTTTCTTT.

The CDR3 coding sequence is TGTGCCAGTAGTAGGACAGGGGGTGACTTCGATGAGCAGTTCTTC. Translation: CASSRTGGDFDEQFF. The chain combines TRBV19 with TRBJ2-1, with TRBD1 identical over 10 bases. Germline trimming cut 4 bases from V and 8 bases from J; bases unmatched to any gene: 8. The V gene's germline CDR1 is LNHDA and CDR2 SQIVND (reference sequence). The CDR3 extends over 15 amino acids.

The rearrangement links TRBV5-1 to TRBJ2-2; 8 nucleotides line up with TRBD1. Per the germline V gene, CDR1 is SGHRS and CDR2 is YFSETQ. The ends lost 3 bases at V and 4 bases at J; junction bases unmatched: 2. CDR3 size: 14 residues. CDR3: CASSYTGGTGELFF. The CDR3, as DNA: TGCGCCAGCAGCTATACAGGGGGCACCGGGGAGCTGTTTTTT. Supplemented by reference TRBV5-1 and TRBJ2-2, the full variable domain reads KAGVTQTPRYLIKTRGQQVTLSCSPISGHRSVSWYQQTPGQGLQFLFEYFSETQRNKGNFPGRFSGRQFSNSRSEMNVSTLELGDSALYLCASSYTGGTGELFFGEGSRLTVL.

This chain uses TRBV13 with TRBJ2-7; D may correspond to TRBD1 or TRBD2 (5 bases each). Germline V gives CDR1 PRHDT, CDR2 FYEKMQ (reference sequence). There are 14 residues in the CDR3. Trimming shortened V by 8 bases and J by 0 bases, and 14 bases separated the two germline ends. The CDR3 sequence is CASGGEGNSYEQYF. CDR3 DNA sequence: TGTGCCAGCGGGGGTGAAGGGAACTCCTACGAGCAGTACTTC.

The rearrangement links TRBV2 to TRBJ1-2; 7 bases line up with TRBD1. The junction had 6 bases not matched to a gene; V was cut back by 5 bases and J by 3 bases. This CDR3 region has 14 residues. Germline loops: CDR1 SNHLY, CDR2 FYNNEI. CDR3 region: CASSYQGGDYGYTF. The CDR3 bases are TGTGCCAGCAGTTACCAGGGGGGCGACTATGGCTACACCTTC.

The rearrangement links TRBV5-1 to TRBJ2-5, with 11 positions matching TRBD2. Germline CDR1 is SGHRS and CDR2 is YFSETQ. The CDR3 sequence is 17 residues long. Trimming at V came to 1 base and at J to 3 bases, leaving 8 bases not matched to a gene. The CDR3 sequence: CASSLLLAGGSEETQYF. The CDR3 coding sequence is TGCGCCAGCAGCTTGCTCCTAGCGGGGGGATCAGAAGAGACCCAGTACTTC.

The gene calls are TRBV18 and TRBJ1-4; 10 nucleotides align to TRBD1. CDR3 length equals 16 residues. Looked up from germline, CDR1 is KGHSH and CDR2 is LQKENI. With V trimmed by 3 bases and J by 4 bases, 5 bases remained unmatched. The CDR3 region is CASSPDRGYGNEKLFF. The CDR3 bases are TGTGCCAGCTCACCGGACAGGGGGTACGGTAATGAAAAACTGTTTTTT. Looking up the rest from reference TRBV18 and TRBJ1-4 gives the full variable domain: NAGVMQNPRHLVRRRGQEARLRCSPMKGHSHVYWYRQLPEEGLKFMVYLQKENIIDESGMPKERFSAEFPKEGPSILRIQQVVRGDSAAYFCASSPDRGYGNEKLFFGSGTQLSVL.

Concerning this clone itself: The identical CDR3 is also encoded by other nucleotide sequences in the sample. The chain carries TRBV5-1 and TRBJ1-1; D remains unclear. CDR1 SGHRS and CDR2 YFSETQ come from the germline V gene. Trimming stripped 0 bases from V and 0 bases from J, with 6 bases between. This CDR3 region has 14 residues. The DNA of the CDR3 is TGCGCCAGCAGCTTGGCCGGGATGAACACTGAAGCTTTCTTT. This codes for CASSLAGMNTEAFF. Drawing the rest from reference TRBV5-1 and TRBJ1-1, the complete variable domain is KAGVTQTPRYLIKTRGQQVTLSCSPISGHRSVSWYQQTPGQGLQFLFEYFSETQRNKGNFPGRFSGRQFSNSRSEMNVSTLELGDSALYLCASSLAGMNTEAFFGQGTRLTVV.

V gene TRBV9 combines with J gene TRBJ1-1; D remains ambiguous. Trimming shortened V by 4 bases and J by 6 bases, and 19 bases separated the two germline ends. The germline V gene has CDR1 SGDLS and CDR2 YYNGEE. The CDR3 runs 15 residues. The chain's CDR3 is CASSPVVVGGPEAFF. The DNA for the CDR3 is TGTGCCAGCAGCCCAGTCGTAGTGGGCGGACCTGAAGCTTTCTTT.

The chain uses TRBV2 and TRBJ2-7; D unclear. V was shortened by 2 bases and J by 1 base, with 12 bases between the two germline ends. Germline V gives CDR1 SNHLY, CDR2 FYNNEI. CDR3 length equals 15 residues. Written as DNA, the CDR3 is TGTGCCAGCAGTGAAAGGTGGGCCAGTTCCTACGAGCAGTACTTC. Its translation: CASSERWASSYEQYF.

The chain has TRBV29-1 and TRBJ1-1, with TRBD1 as a possible D gene (5 bases). Trimming took 7 bases from V and 3 from J, leaving 15 bases between them. CDR1 and CDR2 from the germline V gene are SQVTM and ANQGSEA. The CDR3 is 13 amino acids. CDR3 region: CSGGGPRDTEAFF. In DNA, the CDR3 is TGCAGCGGGGGGGGACCTCGGGACACTGAAGCTTTCTTT.

This chain connects TRBV7-9 to TRBJ2-5, with a possible D match to TRBD1 (6 bases). V gave up 7 bases and J gave up 5 bases, with 14 bases separating them. The CDR3 spans 13 residues. CDR1 SEHNR and CDR2 FQNEAQ come from the germline V gene (reference sequence). The CDR3 bases are TGTGCCAGCACCCAGGGGTCGGAGGAGACCCAGTACTTC. It translates to CASTQGSEETQYF. Filled out from reference TRBV7-9 and TRBJ2-5, the complete variable domain reads DTGVSQNPRHKITKRGQNVTFRCDPISEHNRLYWYRQTLGQGPEFLTYFQNEAQLEKSRLLSDRFSAERPKGSFSTLEIQRTEQGDSAMYLCASTQGSEETQYFGPGTRLLVL.

The CDR3 spells CASSSTDRTLNYEQYF. The CDR3 DNA follows: TGTGCCAGCAGCAGCACTGACAGGACCCTGAACTACGAGCAGTACTTC. The V gene is TRBV7-9, the J gene TRBJ2-7, with D perhaps TRBD1 (6 bases). The CDR3 has 16 residues. From germline, CDR1 is SEHNR and CDR2 FQNEAQ (reference sequence). Trimming took 5 bases from V and 3 from J, leaving 20 bases between them.

This CDR3 is CASRLGDYEQYF. The CDR3 DNA reads TGTGCCAGCAGGCTCGGGGACTACGAGCAGTACTTC. The V and J genes are TRBV11-3 and TRBJ2-7; TRBD2 is a possible D gene (5 bases). Germline CDR1 and CDR2: SGHNT and YENEEA. The CDR3 is 12 amino acids. Trimming left V 6 bases short and J 3 bases short, with 9 bases between.

The gene calls are TRBV7-6 and TRBJ1-3; the D gene is possibly TRBD1 (6 bases). Trimming shortened V by 2 bases and J by 0 bases, and 17 bases separated the two germline ends. This CDR3 region has 18 residues. Germline V gives CDR1 SGHVS, CDR2 FNYEAQ. As DNA, the CDR3 is TGTGCCAGCAGCTTAAACCCCGGGACACCCGCCTCTGGAAACACCATATATTTT. Its protein is CASSLNPGTPASGNTIYF.

The chain is built from TRBV7-6 and TRBJ2-1; 7 bases map to TRBD2. CDR1 and CDR2 (germline): SGHVS, FNYEAQ. The CDR3 extends over 17 amino acids. V lost 1 base to trimming and J lost 4 bases; unmatched junction nucleotides: 10. The DNA for the CDR3 is TGTGCCAGCAGCTTAGAGGGAGGGGCCAGGGATTACAATGAGCAGTTCTTC. Translating gives CASSLEGGARDYNEQFF.

J is TRBJ1-1 and V is TRBV7-8; maybe TRBD1 (6 bases). The V end lost 0 bases, the J end lost 8 bases, and 13 bases lay between the germline ends. Germline assignment: CDR1 SGHVS and CDR2 FQNEAQ. The CDR3 has 14 amino acids. The chain's CDR3 is CASSLANRVGEAFF. As DNA, the CDR3 is TGTGCCAGCAGCTTAGCGAACAGGGTCGGAGAAGCTTTCTTT.

V is TRBV30 and J is TRBJ2-4; D gene uncertain. In germline, CDR1 is GTSNPN, CDR2 SVGIG (reference sequence). The CDR3 is 12 amino acids. Trimming pared 4 bases from V and 6 bases from J, leaving 10 bases between. The CDR3 DNA reads TGTGCCTGGACTCCAATAGGAAACATTCAGTACTTC. Translated, it gives CAWTPIGNIQYF.

The chain links TRBV21-1 to TRBJ1-2. TRBV21-1 is given as a pseudogene. CDR3 length: 15 amino acids. CDR3 protein: CASSKDQNREVGYTF. CDR3 DNA: TGTGCCAGCAGCAAAGATCAGAACAGGGAGGTTGGCTACACCTTC.

This chain's CDR3 is CASSLEGQNNYGYTF. The DNA for the CDR3 is TGCGCCAGCAGCTTGGAAGGGCAGAACAACTATGGCTACACCTTC. V gene TRBV5-1 combines with J gene TRBJ1-2; D gene unclear. The germline V gene encodes CDR1 SGHRS and CDR2 YFSETQ. CDR3 size: 15 residues. The ends were cut back, 0 bases at V and 2 bases at J, with 11 bases in the middle. The full variable domain, its missing parts supplied by reference TRBV5-1 and TRBJ1-2, is KAGVTQTPRYLIKTRGQQVTLSCSPISGHRSVSWYQQTPGQGLQFLFEYFSETQRNKGNFPGRFSGRQFSNSRSEMNVSTLELGDSALYLCASSLEGQNNYGYTFGSGTRLTVV.